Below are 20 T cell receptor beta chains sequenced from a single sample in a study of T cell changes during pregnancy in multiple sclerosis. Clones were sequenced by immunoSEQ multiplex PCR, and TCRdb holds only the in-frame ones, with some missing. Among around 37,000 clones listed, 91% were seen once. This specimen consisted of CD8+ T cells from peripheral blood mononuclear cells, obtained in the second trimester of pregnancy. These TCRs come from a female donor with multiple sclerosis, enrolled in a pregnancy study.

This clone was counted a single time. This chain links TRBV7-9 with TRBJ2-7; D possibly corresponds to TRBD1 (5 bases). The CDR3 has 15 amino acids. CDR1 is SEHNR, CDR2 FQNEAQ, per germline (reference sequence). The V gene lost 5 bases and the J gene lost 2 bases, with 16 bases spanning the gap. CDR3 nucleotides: TGTGCCAGCAGCCCCGGCGAAGGGGCCACCTACGAGCAGTACTTC. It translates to CASSPGEGATYEQYF.

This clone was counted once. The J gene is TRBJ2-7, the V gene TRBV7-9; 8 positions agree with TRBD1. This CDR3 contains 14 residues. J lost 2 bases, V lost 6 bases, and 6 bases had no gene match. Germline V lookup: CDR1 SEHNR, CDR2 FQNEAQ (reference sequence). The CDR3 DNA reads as TGTGCCAGCAGGGCCCCAGGGGGCCCCTACGAGCAGTACTTC. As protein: CASRAPGGPYEQYF.

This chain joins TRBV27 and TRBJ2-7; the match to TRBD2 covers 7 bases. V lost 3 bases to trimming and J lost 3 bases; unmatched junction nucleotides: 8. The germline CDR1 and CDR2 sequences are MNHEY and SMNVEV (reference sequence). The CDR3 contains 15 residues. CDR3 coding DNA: TGTGCCAGCAGTTTTTTGGGGGGGAAAATCTACGAGCAGTACTTC. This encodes CASSFLGGKIYEQYF.

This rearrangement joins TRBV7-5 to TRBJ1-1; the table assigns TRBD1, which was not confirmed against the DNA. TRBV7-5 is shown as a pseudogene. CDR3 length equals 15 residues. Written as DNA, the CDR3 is TGTGTCAGAAGCGGCAGACAGATTATGAACACTGAAGCTTTCTTT. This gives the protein CVRSGRQIMNTEAFF.

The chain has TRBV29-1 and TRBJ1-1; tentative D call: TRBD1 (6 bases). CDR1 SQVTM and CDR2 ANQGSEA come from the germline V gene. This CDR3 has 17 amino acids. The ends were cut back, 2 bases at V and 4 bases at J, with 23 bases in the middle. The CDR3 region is CSVERGAGEEWATEAFF. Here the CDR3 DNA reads TGCAGCGTTGAACGGGGTGCAGGGGAAGAGTGGGCCACTGAAGCTTTCTTT.

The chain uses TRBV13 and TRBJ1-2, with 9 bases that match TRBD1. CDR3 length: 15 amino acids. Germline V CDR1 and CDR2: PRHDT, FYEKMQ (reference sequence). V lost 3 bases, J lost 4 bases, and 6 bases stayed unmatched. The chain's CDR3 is CASSFAEGQGYGYTF. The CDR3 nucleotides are TGTGCCAGCAGCTTCGCGGAGGGACAGGGCTATGGCTACACCTTC.

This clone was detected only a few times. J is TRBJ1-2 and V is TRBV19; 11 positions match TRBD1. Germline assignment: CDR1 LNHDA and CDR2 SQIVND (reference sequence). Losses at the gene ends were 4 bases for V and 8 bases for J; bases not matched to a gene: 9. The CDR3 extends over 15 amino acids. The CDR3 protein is CASSTTGTGGRGYTF. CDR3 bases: TGTGCCAGTAGTACAACCGGGACAGGGGGTCGGGGCTACACCTTC. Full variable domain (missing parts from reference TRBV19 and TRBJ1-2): DGGITQSPKYLFRKEGQNVTLSCEQNLNHDAMYWYRQDPGQGLRLIYYSQIVNDFQKGDIAEGYSVSREKKESFPLTVTSAQKNPTAFYLCASSTTGTGGRGYTFGSGTRLTVV.

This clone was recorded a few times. The DNA of the CDR3 is TGTGCCAGCAGTCAACAGGGGGCCTGGGGCTACACCTTC. Residues: CASSQQGAWGYTF. The rearrangement uses TRBV6-1 and TRBJ1-2; 9 bases fit TRBD1. The length of the CDR3 is 13 residues. With V trimmed by 5 bases and J by 8 bases, 6 bases remained unmatched. Germline V gene data show CDR1 as MNHNS and CDR2 as SASEGT.

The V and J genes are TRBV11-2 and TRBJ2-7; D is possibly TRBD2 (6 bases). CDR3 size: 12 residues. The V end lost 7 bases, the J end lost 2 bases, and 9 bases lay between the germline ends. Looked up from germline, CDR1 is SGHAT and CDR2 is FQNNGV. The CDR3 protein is CASTGLTYEQYF. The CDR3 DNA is TGTGCCAGCACTGGACTAACCTACGAGCAGTACTTC.

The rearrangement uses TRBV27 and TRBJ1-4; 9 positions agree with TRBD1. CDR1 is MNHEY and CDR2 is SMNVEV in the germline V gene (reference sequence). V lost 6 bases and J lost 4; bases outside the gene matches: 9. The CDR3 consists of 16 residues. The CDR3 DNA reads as TGTGCCAGCAGCGTACAGGGGGCATGGGGTAATGAAAAACTGTTTTTT. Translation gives CASSVQGAWGNEKLFF.

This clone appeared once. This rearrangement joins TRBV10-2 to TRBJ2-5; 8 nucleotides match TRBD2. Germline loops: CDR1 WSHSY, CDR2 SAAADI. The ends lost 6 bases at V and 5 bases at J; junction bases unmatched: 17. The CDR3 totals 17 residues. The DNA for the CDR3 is TGCGCCAGCAGGACGGTGCTAGCGGGCGGCAAGGGGGAGACCCAGTACTTC. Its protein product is CASRTVLAGGKGETQYF.

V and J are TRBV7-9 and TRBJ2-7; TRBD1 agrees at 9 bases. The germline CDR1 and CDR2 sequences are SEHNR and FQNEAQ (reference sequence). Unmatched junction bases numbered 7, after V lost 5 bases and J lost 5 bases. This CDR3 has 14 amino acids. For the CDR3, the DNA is TGTGCCAGCAGCCACCGGGACAGGGTTCACGAGCAGTACTTC. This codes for CASSHRDRVHEQYF.

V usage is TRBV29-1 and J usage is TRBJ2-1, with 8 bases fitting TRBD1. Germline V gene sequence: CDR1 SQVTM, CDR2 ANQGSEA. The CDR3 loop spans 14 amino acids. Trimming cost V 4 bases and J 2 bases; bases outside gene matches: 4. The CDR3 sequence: CSVAPGGAYNEQFF. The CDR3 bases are TGCAGCGTTGCTCCAGGGGGCGCCTACAATGAGCAGTTCTTC.

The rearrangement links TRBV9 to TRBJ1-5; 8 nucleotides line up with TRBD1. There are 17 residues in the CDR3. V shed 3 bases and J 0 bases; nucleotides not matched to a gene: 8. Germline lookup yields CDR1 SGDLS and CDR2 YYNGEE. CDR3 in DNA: TGTGCCAGCAGCGCGACAGGGGAACCATATAGCAATCAGCCCCAGCATTTT. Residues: CASSATGEPYSNQPQHF.

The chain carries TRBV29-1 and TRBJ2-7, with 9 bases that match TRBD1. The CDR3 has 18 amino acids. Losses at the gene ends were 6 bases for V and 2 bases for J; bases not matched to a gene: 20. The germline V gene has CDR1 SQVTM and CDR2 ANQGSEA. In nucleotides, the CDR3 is TGCAGCGTGATATTACAGGGGGCCCTGACCCCCAGCCCCTACGAGCAGTACTTC. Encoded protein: CSVILQGALTPSPYEQYF.

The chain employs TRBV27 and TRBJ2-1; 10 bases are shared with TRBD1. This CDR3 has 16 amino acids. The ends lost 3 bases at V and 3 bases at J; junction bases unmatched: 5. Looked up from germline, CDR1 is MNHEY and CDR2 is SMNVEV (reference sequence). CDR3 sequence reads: CASSLGGQGDYNEQFF. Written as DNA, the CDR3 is TGTGCCAGCAGTTTGGGAGGACAGGGGGACTACAATGAGCAGTTCTTC.

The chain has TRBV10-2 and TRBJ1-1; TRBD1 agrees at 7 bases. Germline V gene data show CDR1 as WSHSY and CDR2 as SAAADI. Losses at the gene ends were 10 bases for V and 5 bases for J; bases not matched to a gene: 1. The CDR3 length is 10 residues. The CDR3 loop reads CATGGTEAFF. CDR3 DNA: TGCGCCACAGGGGGGACTGAAGCTTTCTTT.

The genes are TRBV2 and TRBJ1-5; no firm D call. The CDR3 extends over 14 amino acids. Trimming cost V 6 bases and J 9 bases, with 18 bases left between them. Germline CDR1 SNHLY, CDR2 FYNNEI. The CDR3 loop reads CASSLQMGRRPQHF. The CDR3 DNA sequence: TGTGCCAGCAGCCTACAGATGGGGAGACGGCCCCAGCATTTT.

CDR3: CASSQGIRGTGIPNTEAFF. For the CDR3, the DNA is TGCGCCAGCAGCCAAGGGATTAGGGGGACAGGGATTCCGAACACTGAAGCTTTCTTT. The J gene is TRBJ1-1, the V gene TRBV4-3; 9 nucleotides line up with TRBD1. The length of the CDR3 is 19 residues. Germline V lookup: CDR1 LGHNA, CDR2 YSLEER. The ends lost 1 base at V and 1 base at J; junction bases unmatched: 13.

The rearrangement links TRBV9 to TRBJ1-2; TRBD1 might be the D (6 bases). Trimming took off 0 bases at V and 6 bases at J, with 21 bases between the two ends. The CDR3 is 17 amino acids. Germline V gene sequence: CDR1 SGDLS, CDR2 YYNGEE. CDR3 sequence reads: CASSVDPLQGGGDGYTF. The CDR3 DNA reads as TGTGCCAGCAGCGTAGACCCTCTACAGGGCGGGGGCGATGGCTACACCTTC.